This T cell receptor (beta chain) stems from a study of cytomegalovirus exposure and HLA in healthy donors listed by TCRdb under 2017. A note on the overall study: An earlier analysis of approximately 640 of the donors reported approximately 290 Gb of sequence data and approximately 110 million unique TCR beta sequences from about 200 million T cells. To study patterns of TCR occurrence, a later analysis re-analyzed previously published TCR beta repertoires from around 700 donors and added high-resolution HLA genotyping. In an earlier analysis of roughly 540 of the donors, high-throughput TCR beta sequencing was used to judge whether each TCR beta V gene segment behaved as functional or pseudogenic. A separate validation cohort of roughly 130 different subjects was used in addition to the 666-subject first cohort. The study used immunosequencing to profile the T cell repertoires of some 600 subjects and linked those repertoires to cytomegalovirus serostatus. Every repertoire in the discovery cohort had been generated on one and the same sequencing platform. Class I and class II HLA loci were covered by the typing at four-digit resolution. Because of strong linkage in the cohort, roughly five DR-DQ haplotypes were treated as single units for association and clustering. Donor age, sex, ethnicity and CMV serostatus were collected together with the repertoire data. A later genetic analysis used genome-wide SNP genotypes for about 65% of the 666 donors, treating that subset as a discovery cohort. The number of typed donors differed by locus: about 620-640 for A, B, C, DRB1 and DQB1; some 540 for DQA1; over 600 for DPA1; and about 450 for DPB1. In the later analysis, no new phenotypic data were used to find candidate immune exposures; instead, reliance was placed on TCR beta sequences and their occurrence across donors. The genetic ancestry cluster associated with self-reported Caucasian donors included 70% to 85% of the roughly 380 genotyped donors. On average, 235,054 unique TCR beta nucleotide sequences were sequenced per donor among a few hundred genotyped donors of the cohort, with 15% to 20% of those sequences being non-productive. The study combined high-throughput TCR immunosequencing, statistical association of individual TCRs with disease status, and machine learning to predict cytomegalovirus infection status. The study aimed to test whether signatures of past pathogen exposure could be identified by cataloging public T cell receptors. About 310 gigabases of sequencing data and tens of millions of unique TCR sequences were included in an early release covering several hundred HLA-typed donors. Overall results and qualifications from the work: Roughly uniform sequencing depth across donors was assumed in presence/absence analyses, although this assumption may not hold. A later genetic analysis associated a missense DCLRE1C variant with V-gene and J-gene trimming of TCR beta chains, and an independent cohort replicated the association. For the cohort, immune exposure information was limited to CMV serostatus. In an earlier analysis of about 600 of the donors, most TCR beta V segments appeared in productive rearrangements about 90% or about 30% of the time, broadly matching IMGT annotations. This cohort had only TCR beta chains sequenced, and the lack of alpha or paired-chain data limited which features could be detected. In a later analysis, HLA-associated TCR beta chains showed more clonal expansion and lower generation probabilities than non-associated chains that were equally common. Cytomegalovirus status was reported to be diagnosed by the classifier with high specificity and sensitivity in both the original and validation cohorts. A further reported finding was that TCR beta sequences accurately predicted the HLA-A and HLA-B alleles for most subjects in the first cohort. The earlier analysis of 587 of the donors excluded around 17 rarely observed V segments, including chromosome 9 orphons, because counts were too low. At a false discovery rate of 0.05, a later analysis linked 16,951 TCR beta sequences to specific HLA alleles. HLA typing was unavailable for some donors at each locus, so association tests used only the typed subset. A few of the identified cytomegalovirus-associated TCR beta chains were confirmed in vitro to be specific for cytomegalovirus antigens. When HLA alleles, especially DR and DQ, strongly co-occurred, TCR associations were difficult to assign to individual alleles. Most TCR sequences were seen in very few donors, while some public TCRs were found in many individuals. A cluster of highly shared sequence variants was judged likely to represent a technical artifact of the sequencing pipeline. In a later analysis, the rate of TCR association differed among HLA loci, with DRB1 alleles having the most associated TCRs and HLA-C alleles having the fewest. A later analysis found that most CMV-associated TCR beta chains appeared HLA-restricted, with HLA associations seemingly driven largely by CMV exposure. In a later analysis, several top co-occurrence clusters were reported to appear linked to parvovirus B19, influenza, CMV and Epstein-Barr virus. In a later genetic analysis, fewer N-insertions in productive TCRs were reported among donors in an Asian-associated ancestry cluster than the 666-donor mean. Some IMGT-functional V segments, including TRBV6-2 and TRBV6-3, could not be told apart with the 87-base-pair reads, so those segments were excluded. Linkage disequilibrium might explain the correlated functional status among segregating V segments, but an unknown experimental factor could not be ruled out. The study gave a list of some 150 TCR beta chains associated with cytomegalovirus. According to the authors, the approach could potentially be generalized to other disease states and immunological phenotypes.

The cohort was made up of 500 to 850 healthy bone marrow donors. Cohort members were all nominally healthy when sampled, although unrecorded immune exposures were likely present. The donor tested CMV seropositive and was one of the 289 seropositive cohort members. A peripheral blood sample was collected from each donor, and TCR beta sequencing was performed on peripheral blood mononuclear cells. The Qiagen DNeasy Blood Extraction Kit was used to extract genomic DNA from the blood cell samples. The library was generated by the immunoSEQ multiplex PCR assay. For the multiplex PCR, a mixture combining 60 forward primers for TCR Vbeta segments and 13 reverse primers for TCR Jbeta segments was used. The CDR3 region of rearranged TCR beta genes was amplified from genomic DNA by a multiplex PCR assay. On the Illumina HiSeq System, the amplified TCR beta libraries were sequenced as 87-base-pair reads. As for how the authors treated the data: A later analysis counted approximately 76 million unique TCR beta chains across the 640 or so repertoires, and around 12 million of these chains were shared by at least two donors. A nearest-neighbor algorithm error-corrected the raw reads and collapsed the reads into unique sequences, merging closely related sequences to remove PCR and sequencing errors. Alignment of CDR3 sequences to IMGT reference sequences was used to assign V, D and J gene segments. For a sequence to be retained, a match of at least six nucleotides to both a V gene segment and a J gene segment was required. Rearrangements were classified as productive when the CDR3 lacked stop codons and remained in frame with V and J, and all other rearrangements were classified as non-productive. CDR3 was defined according to IMGT convention as the region running from the second conserved V-encoded cysteine to the conserved J-encoded phenylalanine. The earlier analysis of some 540 of the donors excluded any sequence lacking an unambiguous match to a single V gene segment. An earlier analysis of 450 to 650 of the donors called V segments functional above 56.7% productive rearrangements and segregating when the between-donor standard deviation exceeded 5%. A statistical classification framework was built to diagnose cytomegalovirus status from the catalog of TCR beta chain sequences. In a later analysis, V and J genes were assigned by comparing TCR nucleotide sequences against IMGT/GENE-DB human TR gene sequences. In a later analysis, CDR3 sequences and most-parsimonious VDJ recombination scenarios were assigned using the TCRdist pipeline. In a later analysis, every TCR beta chain was defined by the combination of its CDR3 amino acid sequence and its V-gene family, and reads without a unique V-gene family were dropped. As a way to deal with suspected cross-contamination and a sequencing artifact, a later analysis dropped more than 500 nucleotide sequences that were highly shared and had low generation probability. In a later analysis, a clonal expansion index for each public chain was calculated from normalized within-repertoire ranks of inferred template counts. Generation probabilities in a later analysis came from a VDJ recombination model fitted to out-of-frame rearrangements, and those results were checked against IGoR. Hypergeometric tests were used in a later analysis to score TCR-TCR, TCR-HLA and TCR-CMV co-occurrence, with a repertoire-size bias correction applied to the TCR pairs. In a later analysis, false discovery rates were estimated by permuting HLA or CMV assignments 20 times. In a later analysis, co-occurring TCRs were grouped using DBSCAN, with TCRdist sequence similarity added in when clustering inside HLA-allele-positive subsets. Repertoires with fewer than 30,000 or more than 120,000 public chains were left out of co-occurrence clustering, as were roughly five repertoires with anomalous nucleotide sharing. TCRdb limited this immuneACCESS table to in-frame rearrangements with V and J called. A share of clones is missing; checked studies link under half to unresolved V genes, and the rest is unexplained. V and J calls and clone size are as listed in that table; D and trimming were resolved from the DNA. The sample profile shows 100,000 to 150,000 clones; 73% of them were found once. The ten largest make up around 5% of the sample.

Regarding this clone: Its specific antigen is unknown. Per-nucleotide qualities are absent, and no much larger clonotype sits a single base away.

V drops 2 bases and J drops 5 bases, leaving 14 bases in between. CDR1 and CDR2 were assigned from the germline V gene as SGHRS and YFSETQ. From the cysteine up to the phenylalanine, the CDR3 has a length of 15 residues. Here the CDR3 DNA is all that survives: 45 bases in frame from base 1. The rearranged segments are TRBV5-1 and TRBJ1-5; the D region possibly corresponds to TRBD1 (5 bases align). The sequence derives from a man aged 60 to 69 in good health and CMV-seropositive. The sample consisted of PBMCs. In nucleotides, the sequence is TGCGCCAGCAGCTTTAATGGGGGAGGGGATCAGCCCCAGCATTTT. It translates as CASSFNGGGDQPQHF.